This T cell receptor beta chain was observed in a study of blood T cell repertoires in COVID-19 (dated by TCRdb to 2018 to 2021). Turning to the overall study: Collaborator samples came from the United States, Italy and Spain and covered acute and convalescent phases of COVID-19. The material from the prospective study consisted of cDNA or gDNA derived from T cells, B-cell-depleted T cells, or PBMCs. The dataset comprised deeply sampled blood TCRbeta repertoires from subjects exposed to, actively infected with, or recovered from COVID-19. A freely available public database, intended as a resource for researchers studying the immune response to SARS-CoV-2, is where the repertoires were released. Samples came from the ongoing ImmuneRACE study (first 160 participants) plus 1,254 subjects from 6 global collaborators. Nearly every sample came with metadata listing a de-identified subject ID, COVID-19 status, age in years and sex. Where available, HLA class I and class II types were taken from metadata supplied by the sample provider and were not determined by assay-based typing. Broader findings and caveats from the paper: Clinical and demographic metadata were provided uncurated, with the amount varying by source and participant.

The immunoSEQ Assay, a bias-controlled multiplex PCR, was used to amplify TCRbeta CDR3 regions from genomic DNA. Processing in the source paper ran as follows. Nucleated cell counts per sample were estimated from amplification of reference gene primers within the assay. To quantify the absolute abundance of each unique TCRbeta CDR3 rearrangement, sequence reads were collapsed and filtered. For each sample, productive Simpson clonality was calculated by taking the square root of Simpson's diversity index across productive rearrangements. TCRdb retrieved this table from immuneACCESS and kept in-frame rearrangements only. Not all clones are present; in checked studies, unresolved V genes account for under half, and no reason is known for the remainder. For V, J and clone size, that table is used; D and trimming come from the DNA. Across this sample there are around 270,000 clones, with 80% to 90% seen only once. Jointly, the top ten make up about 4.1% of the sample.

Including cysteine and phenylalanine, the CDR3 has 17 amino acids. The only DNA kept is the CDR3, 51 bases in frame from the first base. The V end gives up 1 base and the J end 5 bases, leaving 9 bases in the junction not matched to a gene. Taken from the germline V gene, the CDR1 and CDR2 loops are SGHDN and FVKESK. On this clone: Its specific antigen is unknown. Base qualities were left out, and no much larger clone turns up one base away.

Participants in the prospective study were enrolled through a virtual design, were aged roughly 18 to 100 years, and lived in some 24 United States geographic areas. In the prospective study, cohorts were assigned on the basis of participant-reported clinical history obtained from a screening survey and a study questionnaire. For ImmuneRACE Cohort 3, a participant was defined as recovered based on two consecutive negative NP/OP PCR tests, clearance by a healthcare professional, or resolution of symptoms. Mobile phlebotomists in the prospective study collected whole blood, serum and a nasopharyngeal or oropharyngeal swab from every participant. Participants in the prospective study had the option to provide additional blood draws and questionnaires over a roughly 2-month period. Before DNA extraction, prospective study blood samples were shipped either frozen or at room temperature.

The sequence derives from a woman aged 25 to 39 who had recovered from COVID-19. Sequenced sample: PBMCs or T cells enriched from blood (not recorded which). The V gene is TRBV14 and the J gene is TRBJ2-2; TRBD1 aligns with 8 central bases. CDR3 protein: CASSQGAWTGHTGELFF. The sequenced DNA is TGTGCCAGCAGCCAAGGTGCATGGACAGGGCATACCGGGGAGCTGTTTTTT.